These T cell receptor beta chains were read from a single sample in a study of cytomegalovirus exposure and HLA in healthy donors. Profiling relied on immunoSEQ multiplex PCR, and the TCRdb table lists in-frame clones only, not all of them. The repertoire includes fewer than 250,000 clones, roughly 79% of them detected once, and roughly 1.9% sits in the top ten. Sequences were obtained from PBMCs. Source of these receptors: a man aged 18-30 years in good health and CMV-seronegative. CDR3s include the opening cysteine and the closing phenylalanine or tryptophan. D genes are given only for firm matches. Only some rows state a clone size, as once, few, many or a class for expanded clones.

len: 15
abundance: -
d_gene: -
j_gene: TRBJ1-1
v_gene: TRBV18
CDR3nt: TGTGCCAGCTCACCAACGAGGGCGGGTAACACTGAAGCTTTCTTT
CDR3aa: CASSPTRAGNTEAFF

len: 19
abundance: -
d_gene: TRBD2
j_gene: TRBJ2-6
v_gene: TRBV19
CDR3nt: TGTGCCAGTAGTGGGGGAGCGACTAGCGGGAGCTCTGGGGCCAACGTCCTGACTTTC
CDR3aa: CASSGGATSGSSGANVLTF

len: 14
abundance: -
d_gene: -
j_gene: TRBJ2-2
v_gene: TRBV4-3
CDR3nt: TGCGCCAGCAGCCAAGATCCGGGGGACGGGGAGCTGTTTTTT
CDR3aa: CASSQDPGDGELFF

len: 14
abundance: -
d_gene: -
j_gene: TRBJ1-4
v_gene: TRBV28
CDR3nt: TGTGCCAGCAGTCCCGGGACTAAGGGCGAAAAACTGTTTTTT
CDR3aa: CASSPGTKGEKLFF

len: 15
abundance: -
d_gene: -
j_gene: TRBJ2-7
v_gene: TRBV6-1
CDR3nt: TGTGCCAGCAGGGGCACGACAGGTCCCCCCTACGAGCAGTACTTC
CDR3aa: CASRGTTGPPYEQYF

len: 15
abundance: -
d_gene: -
j_gene: TRBJ2-7
v_gene: TRBV11-1
CDR3nt: TGTGCCAGCAGCTTAGAACCGGACAGTGCCTACGAGCAGTACTTC
CDR3aa: CASSLEPDSAYEQYF

len: 15
abundance: -
d_gene: -
j_gene: TRBJ2-5
v_gene: TRBV19
CDR3nt: TGTGCCAGTAGTCCAAGACAGTCTAAAAGGGAGACCCAGTACTTC
CDR3aa: CASSPRQSKRETQYF

len: 14
abundance: -
d_gene: TRBD2
j_gene: TRBJ2-7
v_gene: TRBV9
CDR3nt: TGTGCCAGCAGCACAACGGGGGGGCCCCACGAGCAGTACTTC
CDR3aa: CASSTTGGPHEQYF

len: 19
abundance: -
d_gene: -
j_gene: TRBJ1-1
v_gene: TRBV4-3
CDR3nt: TGCGCCAGCAGCCAAGGTTTTGGTGGGTGGCAGGGGCTCTCCGCTGAAGCTTTCTTT
CDR3aa: CASSQGFGGWQGLSAEAFF

len: 17
abundance: once
d_gene: TRBD1
j_gene: TRBJ2-7
v_gene: TRBV7-2
CDR3nt: TGTGCCAGCAGCTTACAACAGGGAGCCCTGAGGACAGGGGAGCAGTACTTC
CDR3aa: CASSLQQGALRTGEQYF

len: 15
abundance: -
d_gene: -
j_gene: TRBJ1-6
v_gene: TRBV11-3
CDR3nt: TGTGCCAGCAGCTTAGGTGGTGACGGGTTTTCACCCCTCCACTTT
CDR3aa: CASSLGGDGFSPLHF

len: 14
abundance: -
d_gene: TRBD1
j_gene: TRBJ1-5
v_gene: TRBV6-1
CDR3nt: TGTGCCAGCGGATGGGACAGCGACAATCAGCCCCAGCATTTT
CDR3aa: CASGWDSDNQPQHF

len: 16
abundance: -
d_gene: -
j_gene: TRBJ2-7
v_gene: TRBV9
CDR3nt: TGTGCCAGCAGCGTAGAGGCCAGCGCCGTATCCTACGAGCAGTACTTC
CDR3aa: CASSVEASAVSYEQYF

len: 14
abundance: -
d_gene: -
j_gene: TRBJ2-7
v_gene: TRBV7-3
CDR3nt: TGTGCCAGCAGCTTAACAGTACAAGGGGCCGAGCAGTACTTC
CDR3aa: CASSLTVQGAEQYF

len: 15
abundance: -
d_gene: -
j_gene: TRBJ2-7
v_gene: TRBV6-5
CDR3nt: TGTGCCAGCAGTTACGGTTTCTCTAGCTCCTACGAGCAGTACTTC
CDR3aa: CASSYGFSSSYEQYF

len: 14
abundance: once
d_gene: TRBD1
j_gene: TRBJ1-6
v_gene: TRBV11-2
CDR3nt: TGTGCCAGCAGCTTGGGGACAGGGCCTTCACCCCTCCACTTT
CDR3aa: CASSLGTGPSPLHF

len: 14
abundance: -
d_gene: TRBD1
j_gene: TRBJ2-3
v_gene: TRBV18
CDR3nt: TGTGCCAGCACCGGACAGGGGGCTTCGGATACGCAGTATTTT
CDR3aa: CASTGQGASDTQYF

len: 12
abundance: -
d_gene: -
j_gene: TRBJ2-1
v_gene: TRBV30
CDR3nt: TGTGCCTGGAGTCCTGTTAGTAATGAGCAGTTCTTC
CDR3aa: CAWSPVSNEQFF

len: 15
abundance: -
d_gene: -
j_gene: TRBJ2-7
v_gene: TRBV27
CDR3nt: TGTGCCAGCAGCCTTGACGGGACAAACCCCTACGAGCAGTACTTC
CDR3aa: CASSLDGTNPYEQYF

len: 12
abundance: -
d_gene: -
j_gene: TRBJ2-5
v_gene: TRBV7-2
CDR3nt: TGTGCCAGCAGCGTGAACCAGGAGACCCAGTACTTC
CDR3aa: CASSVNQETQYF

len: 18
abundance: -
d_gene: TRBD2
j_gene: TRBJ2-2
v_gene: TRBV7-9
CDR3nt: TGTGCCAGCAGCTTAGTACCCGGACTAGCGGGGGGCACCGGGGAGCTGTTTTTT
CDR3aa: CASSLVPGLAGGTGELFF

len: 17
abundance: -
d_gene: -
j_gene: TRBJ2-1
v_gene: TRBV5-1
CDR3nt: TGCGCCAGCAGCTTGTGGCAGGGATCTAACCCATACAATGAGCAGTTCTTC
CDR3aa: CASSLWQGSNPYNEQFF

len: 14
abundance: once
d_gene: -
j_gene: TRBJ2-2
v_gene: TRBV7-3
CDR3nt: TGTGCCAGCTGCCCGGTCGGGGGTGGCGGGGAGCTGTTTTTT
CDR3aa: CASCPVGGGGELFF

len: 14
abundance: -
d_gene: TRBD1
j_gene: TRBJ1-5
v_gene: TRBV27
CDR3nt: TGTGCCAGCAGTCCCGAGACAGGGGTTCAGCCCCAGCATTTT
CDR3aa: CASSPETGVQPQHF

len: 13
abundance: few
d_gene: -
j_gene: TRBJ1-5
v_gene: TRBV27
CDR3nt: TGTGCCAGCAGTTTAGATGGGCTTCGGCCCCAGCATTTT
CDR3aa: CASSLDGLRPQHF

len: 15
abundance: few
d_gene: TRBD1
j_gene: TRBJ1-1
v_gene: TRBV29-1
CDR3nt: TGCAGCGTTCGCACTACAGGGGTGTCGAACACTGAAGCTTTCTTT
CDR3aa: CSVRTTGVSNTEAFF

len: 14
abundance: -
d_gene: TRBD1
j_gene: TRBJ1-1
v_gene: TRBV5-6
CDR3nt: TGTGCCAGCAGCCGGACAGGGGGTAACACTGAAGCTTTCTTT
CDR3aa: CASSRTGGNTEAFF

len: 16
abundance: -
d_gene: -
j_gene: TRBJ2-4
v_gene: TRBV28
CDR3nt: TGTGCCAGCAGTCCCTGGGACAATCTGGCCAAAAACATTCAGTACTTC
CDR3aa: CASSPWDNLAKNIQYF

len: 15
abundance: -
d_gene: TRBD1
j_gene: TRBJ1-5
v_gene: TRBV28
CDR3nt: TGTGCCAGCAGTTTAGTGGGGACAGTCGGTCAGCCCCAGCATTTT
CDR3aa: CASSLVGTVGQPQHF

len: 18
abundance: -
d_gene: -
j_gene: TRBJ2-1
v_gene: TRBV2
CDR3nt: TGTGCCAGCAGTGAAGCGCTTCATTATGCGAACTCCTACAATGAGCAGTTCTTC
CDR3aa: CASSEALHYANSYNEQFF

len: 14
abundance: -
d_gene: -
j_gene: TRBJ2-2
v_gene: TRBV7-3
CDR3nt: TGTGCCAGCAGCTTAACGTCCCATTCCGGGGAGCTGTTTTTT
CDR3aa: CASSLTSHSGELFF

len: 13
abundance: -
d_gene: -
j_gene: TRBJ1-2
v_gene: TRBV30
CDR3nt: TGTGCCTGGAGCGTAGCCCGGGGTCGTGGCTACACCTTC
CDR3aa: CAWSVARGRGYTF